The text below deals with one T cell receptor (beta chain). Its target antigen remains unknown. A junction end diverges from the germline sequence, so it may reflect a read error. The library was built by means of PCR. Instrument used: Illumina HiSeq 2500. To normalize quantification of the TCRbeta repertoire, the TCR libraries were built with molecular barcoding that relied on unique molecular identifiers. TCRdb reworked the public reads: Q25 trimming with fastp, MiXCR clone assembly, productive beta chains retained. Each CDR3 protein appears once, grouped with its most common genes and DNA. In all, the sample holds about 400,000 distinct CDR3 sequences, and roughly 22% of those were seen once. The ten biggest clones cover around 3.9% of the sample. According to the germline V gene (reference sequence), CDR1 reads DFQATT and CDR2 reads SNEGSKA. The CDR3 starts with the cysteine, ends with the phenylalanine, and has 17 residues. Of the read, only the CDR3 DNA is kept; its 51 bases are in frame from base 1.

This entry belongs to a study of T-cell reconstitution after alpha-beta-depleted transplantation in children (dated by TCRdb to 2016 to 2018). General notes on the study: The study quantitatively tracked T-cell immune reconstitution after TCRalphabeta/CD19-depleted allogeneic hematopoietic cell transplantation in children using TCR repertoire profiling.

The sample in question was PBMCs from the stem cell graft donor, obtained from the stem cell graft. This clonotype originated in a human donor who donated a stem cell graft to a child with acute myeloid leukemia. The chain is assembled from TRBV20-1 and TRBJ2-1; 11 junctional bases match TRBD2. CDR3 region: CCARDSSGRDGYNEQFF. The bases are TGCTGTGCTAGAGATAGTAGCGGGAGGGACGGTTACAATGAGCAGTTCTTC.